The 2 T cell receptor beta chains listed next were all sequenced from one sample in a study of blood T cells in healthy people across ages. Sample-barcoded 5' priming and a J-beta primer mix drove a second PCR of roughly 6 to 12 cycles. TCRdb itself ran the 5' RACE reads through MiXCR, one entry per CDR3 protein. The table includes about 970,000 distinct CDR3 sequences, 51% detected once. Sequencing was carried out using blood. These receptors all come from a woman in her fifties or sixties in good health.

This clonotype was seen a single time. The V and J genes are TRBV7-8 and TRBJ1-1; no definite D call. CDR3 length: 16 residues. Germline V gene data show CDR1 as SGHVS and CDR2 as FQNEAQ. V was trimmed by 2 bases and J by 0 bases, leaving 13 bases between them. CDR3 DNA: TGTGCCAGCAGCTTAAGGATTGGAAGGTTGAACACTGAAGCTTTCTTT. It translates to CASSLRIGRLNTEAFF.

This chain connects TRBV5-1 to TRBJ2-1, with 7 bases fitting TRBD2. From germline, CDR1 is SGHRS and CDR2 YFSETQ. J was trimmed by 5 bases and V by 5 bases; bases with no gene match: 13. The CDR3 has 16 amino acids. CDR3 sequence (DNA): TGCGCCAGCAGGACGGAGTTCGAGGGAGGGAACAATGAGCAGTTCTTC. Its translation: CASRTEFEGGNNEQFF.